This T cell receptor (beta chain) was found in a study of blood T cells in healthy people across ages. Overall study context: Roughly one uniquely barcoded beta molecule per two T cells was captured.

Each sample yielded at least 5.5 micrograms of PBMC total RNA. This clonotype was observed a few times. Its antigen remains unknown. The study, taken as a whole, reports: While age rose, TCR beta diversity per million T cells dropped in a roughly linear way.

Per germline, CDR1 SGDLS and CDR2 YYNGEE. This CDR3 contains 12 residues. A second PCR, run for about 6 to 11 cycles, used a sample-barcoded 5' primer plus a J-beta primer mix. Individual samples furnished no less than 2.5 million CDR3-containing paired-end reads apiece. TCRdb re-called the 5' RACE reads with MiXCR, one entry per CDR3 protein. The sample gives some 1,500,000 distinct CDR3 sequences, less than 45% of which show up once; about 4% is in the top ten. This TCR derives from a woman under 30 in good health. The chain links TRBV9 to TRBJ2-7; unclear D gene. The J call may be mistaken, given a closer DNA end match to TRBJ2-5. Sequenced: blood. The CDR3 here is CASSGSSETQYF. CDR3 DNA sequence: TGTGCCAGCAGCGGGAGCTCCGAGACCCAGTACTTC.